One and the same sample provided the 17 T cell receptor beta chains below, sequenced in a study of blood T cells in healthy people across ages. Primed by a sample-barcoded 5' primer and a J-beta primer mix, a second PCR proceeded for about 7 to 11 cycles. TCRdb called the 5' RACE reads again in MiXCR, with one record for every CDR3 protein. This table holds about 1,500,000 distinct CDR3 sequences, around 42% found once. The sample comprised blood. Every receptor here comes from a woman aged 18-29 years in good health.

This chain connects TRBV4-2 to TRBJ2-7; TRBD1 aligns across 9 bases. V lost 1 base and J lost 2; bases outside the gene matches: 15. The CDR3 runs to 19 residues. Germline V gene sequence: CDR1 LGHNA, CDR2 YNFKEQ. The CDR3 nucleotides are TGTGCCAGCAGCCAAGTGACCTTAGTTTCGACAGGGGGGGCCTACGAGCAGTACTTC. As protein: CASSQVTLVSTGGAYEQYF.

This clonotype showed up many times. The chain uses TRBV11-2 and TRBJ2-1; TRBD1 might be the D (6 bases). Trimming cost V 5 bases and J 6 bases, with 20 bases left between them. Germline V lookup: CDR1 SGHAT, CDR2 FQNNGV. This CDR3 has 16 amino acids. The CDR3 spells CASSTHSGDWGNEQFF. In DNA form, the CDR3 reads TGTGCCAGCAGCACCCATTCAGGGGATTGGGGCAATGAGCAGTTCTTC.

About this clonotype: An end of the junction does not agree with germline; a read error may underlie this. The chain uses TRBV6-6 and TRBJ2-5, with TRBD2 matching over 7 bases. The CDR3 extends over 15 amino acids. The V gene's germline CDR1 is MNHNY and CDR2 SVGAGI (reference sequence). CDR3 coding DNA: TGTCCCAGCAGTTACAGGCTAGCGGACCAAGAGACCCAGTACTTC. Translated, it gives CPSSYRLADQETQYF.

This chain connects TRBV25-1 to TRBJ1-4, with 9 bases identical to TRBD1. Germline CDR1 MGHDK, CDR2 SYGVNS. V trimming: 5 bases; J trimming: 2 bases; junction bases outside the gene matches: 9. The CDR3 has 17 residues. The chain's CDR3 is CASSFLGQGTTNEKLFF. DNA of the CDR3: TGTGCCAGCAGTTTTCTGGGACAGGGAACGACTAATGAAAAACTGTTTTTT.

The CDR3 DNA reads as TGTGCCAGCAGGGCCGGGACAGCAATGCGCGAGCAGTACTTC. It translates to CASRAGTAMREQYF. This chain links TRBV7-9 with TRBJ2-7; TRBD1 agrees at 7 bases. The CDR3 totals 14 residues. CDR1 is SEHNR and CDR2 is FQNEAQ in the germline V gene (reference sequence). V lost 6 bases, J lost 6 bases, and 11 bases stayed unmatched.

The gene calls are TRBV9 and TRBJ1-1; tentatively, D is TRBD1 (5 bases). CDR1 SGDLS and CDR2 YYNGEE come from the germline V gene. The V end was cut by 4 bases, the J end by 6 bases, with 22 bases between. The CDR3 spans 16 residues. The CDR3 loop reads CASSLGAGTGEAEAFF. Here the CDR3 DNA reads TGTGCCAGCAGCCTAGGGGCAGGAACCGGGGAAGCTGAAGCTTTCTTT.

CDR3 in DNA: TGTGCCAGCAGCTTGAACCCCGGGACAGGGTCCAACTATGGCTACACCTTC. Its protein is CASSLNPGTGSNYGYTF. The chain employs TRBV7-9 and TRBJ1-2, with 9 positions matching TRBD1. Germline V lookup: CDR1 SEHNR, CDR2 FQNEAQ (reference sequence). With V trimmed by 3 bases and J by 2 bases, 10 bases remained unmatched. This CDR3 comprises 17 residues.

This clonotype was found a few times. CDR3 DNA: TGTGCCAGCAGCTTAGGTCTGGGACTAGCGTTAGAGGATACGCAGTATTTT. This codes for CASSLGLGLALEDTQYF. The gene calls are TRBV7-9 and TRBJ2-3, with 10 bases aligning to TRBD2. The CDR3 consists of 17 residues. CDR1 and CDR2 (germline): SEHNR, FQNEAQ (reference sequence). V gave up 1 base and J gave up 6 bases; unmatched junction bases: 10.

The gene calls are TRBV20-1 and TRBJ2-3, with 8 positions matching TRBD2. The J segment lost 3 bases and the V segment lost 3 bases, leaving 11 bases of the junction unmatched. Germline values: CDR1 DFQATT, CDR2 SNEGSKA (reference sequence). The CDR3 has 16 amino acids. CDR3 protein: CSASPVSGGGTDTQYF. The CDR3 DNA sequence: TGCAGTGCTAGCCCTGTCAGCGGGGGTGGGACAGATACGCAGTATTTT.

The chain couples TRBV6-5 to TRBJ1-1; D uncertain. Trimming shortened V by 8 bases and J by 3 bases, and 7 bases separated the two germline ends. CDR1 MNHEY and CDR2 SVGAGI come from the germline V gene. The CDR3 contains 11 residues. CDR3 loop: CASVGYTEAFF. The CDR3 DNA reads TGTGCCAGCGTAGGGTACACTGAAGCTTTCTTT.

The rearrangement links TRBV10-2 to TRBJ2-5, with D unresolved. The CDR3 has 13 residues. Trimming took 11 bases from V and 1 from J, leaving 14 bases between them. Germline loops: CDR1 WSHSY, CDR2 SAAADI. CDR3 protein: CAATRSAQETQYF. DNA of the CDR3: TGCGCCGCGACCCGCAGCGCCCAAGAGACCCAGTACTTC.

This clonotype appeared many times. The chain recombines TRBV6-5 with TRBJ2-3; no clear D. Germline CDR1 MNHEY, CDR2 SVGAGI. The CDR3 runs to 13 residues. Trimming took 2 bases from V and 0 from J, leaving 3 bases between them. CDR3 in amino acids: CASSYDSTDTQYF. CDR3 nucleotide sequence: TGTGCCAGCAGTTACGATAGCACAGATACGCAGTATTTT.

This clonotype was detected only a few times. DNA of the CDR3: TGCAGCGCGCCTTGGAGGGAGAAAGGGGGGGGGCGTAAGGATGAGCAGTTCTTC. This translates into CSAPWREKGGGRKDEQFF. The V gene is TRBV29-1, the J gene TRBJ2-1; a weak D match, TRBD2 (7 bases). The CDR3 sequence is 18 residues long. The V gene's germline CDR1 is SQVTM and CDR2 ANQGSEA. Between the trimmed V and J ends, which lost 7 bases and 8 bases, there was a span of 33 bases.

This clonotype turned up a few times. This chain links TRBV20-1 with TRBJ2-4; 13 bases are a match to TRBD2. Germline-derived CDR1 and CDR2 are DFQATT and SNEGSKA (reference sequence). The length of the CDR3 is 14 residues. J gave up 13 bases and V 6 bases, and 12 bases lay outside the gene matches. CDR3 sequence (DNA): TGCAGTGCCGTCCGGACTAGCGGGGGTTATGAGCAGTACTTC. It is translated as CSAVRTSGGYEQYF.

The chain joins TRBV7-9 to TRBJ2-1; 7 nucleotides agree with TRBD2. CDR1 is SEHNR and CDR2 is FQNEAQ in the germline V gene (reference sequence). The CDR3 runs 14 residues. V lost 5 bases to trimming and J lost 1 base; unmatched junction nucleotides: 2. CDR3 bases: TGTGCCAGCAGCCGGGAGGATTCCTACAATGAGCAGTTCTTC. It specifies CASSREDSYNEQFF.

This chain connects TRBV20-1 to TRBJ2-1, with TRBD1 matching over 7 bases. Losses at the gene ends were 5 bases for V and 10 bases for J; bases not matched to a gene: 14. Per germline, CDR1 DFQATT and CDR2 SNEGSKA (reference sequence). CDR3 length: 14 amino acids. The CDR3 loop reads CSAFVTGRSYEQFF. CDR3 in DNA: TGCAGTGCTTTCGTGACAGGGCGCTCCTACGAGCAGTTCTTC.

The CDR3 DNA follows: TGTGCCAGCAGTTACGCCCGCTCTGACAATGAGCAGTTCTTC. Protein: CASSYARSDNEQFF. The gene calls are TRBV6-5 and TRBJ2-1; no definite D call. The CDR3 length is 14 residues. Trimming shortened V by 2 bases and J by 5 bases, and 10 bases separated the two germline ends. CDR1 is MNHEY, CDR2 SVGAGI, per germline.